Below, one TCR beta chain is given with its context. Profiled with immunoSEQ multiplex PCR; TCRdb holds only in-frame clones, not every one. The sample comprises 120,000 or so clones, 86% of which are singletons, and approximately 2.4% rests with the top ten. Time point reported: peripheral blood 6 weeks after treatment start. This CDR3 is built from 15 residues. The germline V gene encodes CDR1 MDHEN and CDR2 SYDVKM. V lost 6 bases to trimming and J lost 2 bases; unmatched junction nucleotides: 5. The data originate from a study of PD-L1 blockade in urothelial cancer. Study-level background: Bladder-origin urothelial cancer in males covered about 85% of the 29 patients. Analyses used blood from 3 weeks (second dose) and 6 weeks after treatment start. Blood samples had a median of 141,255 T cells.

V and J are TRBV28 and TRBJ2-7, with TRBD2 matching 12 bases. The sample was PBMCs, taken around atezolizumab (anti-PD-L1) treatment. The sequence was obtained from a man between 45 and 60 years old with urothelial cancer. For the CDR3, the DNA is TGTGCCAGCAGCGAGACTAGCGGGAGCCCCTACGAGCAGTACTTC. Translation gives CASSETSGSPYEQYF. Complete variable domain (other parts from reference TRBV28 and TRBJ2-7): DVKVTQSSRYLVKRTGEKVFLECVQDMDHENMFWYRQDPGLGLRLIYFSYDVKMKEKGDIPEGYSVSREKKERFSLILESASTNQTSMYLCASSETSGSPYEQYFGPGTRLTVT.